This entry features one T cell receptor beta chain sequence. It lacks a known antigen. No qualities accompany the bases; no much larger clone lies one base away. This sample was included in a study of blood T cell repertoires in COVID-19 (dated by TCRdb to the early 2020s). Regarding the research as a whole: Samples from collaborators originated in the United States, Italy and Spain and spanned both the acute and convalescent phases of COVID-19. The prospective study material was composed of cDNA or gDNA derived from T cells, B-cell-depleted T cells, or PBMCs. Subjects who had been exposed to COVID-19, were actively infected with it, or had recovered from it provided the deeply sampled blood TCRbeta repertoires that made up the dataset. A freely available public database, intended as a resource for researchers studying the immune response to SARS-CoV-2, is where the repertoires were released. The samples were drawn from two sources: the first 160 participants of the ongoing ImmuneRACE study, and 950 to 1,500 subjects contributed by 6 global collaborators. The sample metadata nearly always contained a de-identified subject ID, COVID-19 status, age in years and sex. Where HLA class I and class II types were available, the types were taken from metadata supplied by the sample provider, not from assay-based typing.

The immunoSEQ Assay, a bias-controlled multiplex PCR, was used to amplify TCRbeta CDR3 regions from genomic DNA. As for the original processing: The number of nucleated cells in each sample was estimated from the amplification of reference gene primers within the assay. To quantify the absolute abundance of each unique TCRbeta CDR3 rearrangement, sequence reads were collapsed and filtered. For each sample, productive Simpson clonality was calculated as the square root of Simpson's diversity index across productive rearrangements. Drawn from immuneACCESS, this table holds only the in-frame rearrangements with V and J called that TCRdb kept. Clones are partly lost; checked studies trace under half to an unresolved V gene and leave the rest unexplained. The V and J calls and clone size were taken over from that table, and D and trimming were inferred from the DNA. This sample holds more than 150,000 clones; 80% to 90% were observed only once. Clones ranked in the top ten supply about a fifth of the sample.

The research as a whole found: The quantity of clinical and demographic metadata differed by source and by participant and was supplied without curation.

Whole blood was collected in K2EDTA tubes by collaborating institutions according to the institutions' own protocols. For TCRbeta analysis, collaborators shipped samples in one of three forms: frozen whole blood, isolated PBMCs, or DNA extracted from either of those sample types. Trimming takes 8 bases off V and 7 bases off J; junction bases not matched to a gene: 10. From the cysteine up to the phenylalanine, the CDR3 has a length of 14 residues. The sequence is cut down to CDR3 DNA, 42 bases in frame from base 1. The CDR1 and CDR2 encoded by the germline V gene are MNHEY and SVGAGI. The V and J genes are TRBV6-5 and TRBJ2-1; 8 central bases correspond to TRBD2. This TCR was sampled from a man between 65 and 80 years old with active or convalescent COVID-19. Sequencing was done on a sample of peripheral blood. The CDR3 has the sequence CASQGRGGRNEQFF. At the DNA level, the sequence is TGTGCCAGCCAGGGACGGGGGGGCCGTAATGAGCAGTTCTTC.